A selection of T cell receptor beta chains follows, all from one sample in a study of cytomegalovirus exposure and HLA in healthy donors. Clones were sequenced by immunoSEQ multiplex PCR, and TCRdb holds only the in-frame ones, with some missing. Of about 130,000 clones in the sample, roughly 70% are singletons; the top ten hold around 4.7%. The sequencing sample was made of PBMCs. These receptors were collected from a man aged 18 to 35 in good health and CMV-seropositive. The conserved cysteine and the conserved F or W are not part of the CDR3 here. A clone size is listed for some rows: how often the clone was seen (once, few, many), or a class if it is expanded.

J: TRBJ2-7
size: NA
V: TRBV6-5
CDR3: ASSPTGESYEQY

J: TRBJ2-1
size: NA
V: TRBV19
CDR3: ASSTMTSGSGTAYEQF

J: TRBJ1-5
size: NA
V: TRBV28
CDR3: ASSLPRQALSQPQH

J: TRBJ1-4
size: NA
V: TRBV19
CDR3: ASRSGHLGEKLF

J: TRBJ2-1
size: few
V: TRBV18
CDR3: ASSPPRQDSGNEQF

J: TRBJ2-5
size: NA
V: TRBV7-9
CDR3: ASSQGVAEKETQY

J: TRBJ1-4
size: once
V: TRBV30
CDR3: AWSPGTATNEKLF

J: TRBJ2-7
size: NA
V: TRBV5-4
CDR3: ASSRTENYEQY

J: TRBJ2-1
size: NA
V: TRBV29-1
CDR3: SVEPPAGLGQF

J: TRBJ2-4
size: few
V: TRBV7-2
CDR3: ASSLPPENIQY

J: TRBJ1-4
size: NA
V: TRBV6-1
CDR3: ASSEYTRSDKLF

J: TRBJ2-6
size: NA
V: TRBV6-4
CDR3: ASSPGRGGANVLT

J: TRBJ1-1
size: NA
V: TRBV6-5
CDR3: ASSYSWQGDTEAF

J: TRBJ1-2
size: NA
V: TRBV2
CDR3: ASSVPGTGNYGYT

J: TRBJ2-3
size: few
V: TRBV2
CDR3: ASSDSLGRGGLDTQY

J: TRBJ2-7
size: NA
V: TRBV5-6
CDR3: ASSLALRQEGSYEQY

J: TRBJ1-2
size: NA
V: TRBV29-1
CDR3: SVGQGPTNYGYT

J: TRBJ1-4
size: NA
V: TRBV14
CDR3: ASSQVAGGNEKLF

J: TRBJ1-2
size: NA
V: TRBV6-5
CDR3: ASRPDIFYGYT

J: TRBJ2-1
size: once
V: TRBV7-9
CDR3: ASSEVSSGGGVYNEQF

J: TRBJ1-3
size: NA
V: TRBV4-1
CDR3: ASSRQESSGNTIY

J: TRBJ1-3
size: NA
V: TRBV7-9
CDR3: ASSSGTGGAATGNTIY

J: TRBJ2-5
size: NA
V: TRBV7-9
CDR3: ASSLAGAVETQY

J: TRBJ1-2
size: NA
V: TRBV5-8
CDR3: ASSSRFQGASLYGYT

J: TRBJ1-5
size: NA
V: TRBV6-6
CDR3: ASSYGREGQPQH

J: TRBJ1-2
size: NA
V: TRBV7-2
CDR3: ASSLAAANYGYT

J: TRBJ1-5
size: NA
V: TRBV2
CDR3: ASSSDREGNQPQH

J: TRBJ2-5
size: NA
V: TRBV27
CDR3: ASSLDRGETQY

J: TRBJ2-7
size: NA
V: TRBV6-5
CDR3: ASRVSWTGVSGQY

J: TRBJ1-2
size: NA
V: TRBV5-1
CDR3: ASGDRERLNYGYT

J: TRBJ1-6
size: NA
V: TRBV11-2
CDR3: ASSLGPNSPLH

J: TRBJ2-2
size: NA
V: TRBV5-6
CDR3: ASRYNFPVGELF

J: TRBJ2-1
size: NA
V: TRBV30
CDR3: AWGSGRALYNEQF

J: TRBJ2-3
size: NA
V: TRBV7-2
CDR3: ASSLVAGATDTQY

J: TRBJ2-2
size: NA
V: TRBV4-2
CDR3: ASSQIGPGSTGELF

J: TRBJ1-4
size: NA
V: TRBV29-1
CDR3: SVMGAINEKLF

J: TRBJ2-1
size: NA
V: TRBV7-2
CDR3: ASSRDRSYNEQF

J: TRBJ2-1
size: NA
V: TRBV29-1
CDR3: SAVRGGSYNEQF

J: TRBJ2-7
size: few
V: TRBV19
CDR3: ASSITGGSYEQY

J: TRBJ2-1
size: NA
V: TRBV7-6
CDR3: ASSSPSGSYNEQF

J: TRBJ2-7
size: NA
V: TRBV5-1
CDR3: ASSTTFTALAGDEQY

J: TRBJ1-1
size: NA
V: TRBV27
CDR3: ASSLWGQGTTEAF

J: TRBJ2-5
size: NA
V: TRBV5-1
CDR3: ASSLGLAGGGETQY

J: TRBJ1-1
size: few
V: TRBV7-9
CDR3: ASSPQGLNTEAF

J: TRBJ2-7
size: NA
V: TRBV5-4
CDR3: ASSSTGGSRYEQY

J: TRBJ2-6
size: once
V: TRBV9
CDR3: ASSVSVYSGANVLT

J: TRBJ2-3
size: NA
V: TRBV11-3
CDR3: ASSLGELADTDTQY

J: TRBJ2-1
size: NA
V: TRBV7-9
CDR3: ASTLGQGGHNEQF

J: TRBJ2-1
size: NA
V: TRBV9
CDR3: ASSVGPSGGGNEQF

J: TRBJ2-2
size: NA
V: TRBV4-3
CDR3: ASSQVDRSNTGELF

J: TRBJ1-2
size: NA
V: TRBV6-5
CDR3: ASLGGRNYGYT

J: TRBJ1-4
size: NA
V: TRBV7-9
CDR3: ASSLTGEEKLF

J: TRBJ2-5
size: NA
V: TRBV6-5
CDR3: ASSSTVGAETQY

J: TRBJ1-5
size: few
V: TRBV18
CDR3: ASSPRSAGGNQPQH

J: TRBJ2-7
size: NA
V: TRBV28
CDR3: ASRETAPGSVMIYEQY

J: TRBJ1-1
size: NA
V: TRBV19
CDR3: ASSPRDRVYTEAF

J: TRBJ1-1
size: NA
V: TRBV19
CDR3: ASTLTGSGYTEAF

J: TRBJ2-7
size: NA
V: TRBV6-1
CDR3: ASRPATGGSYEQY

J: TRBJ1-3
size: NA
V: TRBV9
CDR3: ASSVSPLGADTIY

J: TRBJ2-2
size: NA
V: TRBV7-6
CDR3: ASSTTGELF